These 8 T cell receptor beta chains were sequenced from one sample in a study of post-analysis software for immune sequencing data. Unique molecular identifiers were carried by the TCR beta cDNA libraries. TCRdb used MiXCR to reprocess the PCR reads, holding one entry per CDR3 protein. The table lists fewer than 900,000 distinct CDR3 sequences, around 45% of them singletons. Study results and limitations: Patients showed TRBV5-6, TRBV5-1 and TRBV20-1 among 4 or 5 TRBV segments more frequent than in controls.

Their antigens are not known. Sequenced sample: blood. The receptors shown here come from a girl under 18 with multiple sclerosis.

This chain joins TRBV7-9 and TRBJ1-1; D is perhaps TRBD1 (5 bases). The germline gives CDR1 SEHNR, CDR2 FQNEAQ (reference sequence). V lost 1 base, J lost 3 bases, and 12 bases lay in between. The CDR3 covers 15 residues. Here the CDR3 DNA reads TGTGCCAGCAGCTTAGAGGTGGGGCGTGACACTGAAGCTTTCTTT. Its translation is CASSLEVGRDTEAFF.

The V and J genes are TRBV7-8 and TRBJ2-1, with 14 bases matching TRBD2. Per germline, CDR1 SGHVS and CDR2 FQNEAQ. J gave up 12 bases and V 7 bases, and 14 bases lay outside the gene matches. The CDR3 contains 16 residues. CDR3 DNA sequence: TGTGCCAGCATCCCGCTGGGGACTAGCGGGAGCATCCGGCAGTTCTTC. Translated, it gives CASIPLGTSGSIRQFF.

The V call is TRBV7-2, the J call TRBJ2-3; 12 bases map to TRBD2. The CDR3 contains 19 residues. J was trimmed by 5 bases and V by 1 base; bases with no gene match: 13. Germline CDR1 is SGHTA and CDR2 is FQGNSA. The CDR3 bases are TGTGCCAGCAGCTTAGTTGGATTTTTGACTAGCGGGAGCGGAGATACGCAGTATTTT. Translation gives CASSLVGFLTSGSGDTQYF.

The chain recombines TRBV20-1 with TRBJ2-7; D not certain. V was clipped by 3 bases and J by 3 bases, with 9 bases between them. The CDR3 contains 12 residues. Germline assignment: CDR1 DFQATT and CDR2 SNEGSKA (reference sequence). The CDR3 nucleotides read TGCAGTGCTAGTCGCCCAAACTACGAGCAGTACTTC. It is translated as CSASRPNYEQYF.

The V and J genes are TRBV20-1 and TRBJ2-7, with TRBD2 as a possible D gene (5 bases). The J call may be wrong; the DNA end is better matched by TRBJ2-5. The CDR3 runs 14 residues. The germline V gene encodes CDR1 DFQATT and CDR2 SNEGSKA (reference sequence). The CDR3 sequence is CSARGGFTGETQYF. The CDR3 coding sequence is TGCAGTGCTAGGGGCGGTTTTACGGGGGAGACCCAGTACTTC.

The CDR3, as DNA: TGTGCCAGCAGCTGGGGGCTGGGTGCTTGGGGAGGAAACATTCAGTACTTC. Its protein is CASSWGLGAWGGNIQYF. The chain combines TRBV5-5 with TRBJ2-4; D may match TRBD1 or TRBD2 (6 bases each). Trimming shortened V by 3 bases and J by 6 bases, and 22 bases separated the two germline ends. This CDR3 spans 17 amino acids. Germline lookup yields CDR1 SGHKS and CDR2 YYEKEE (reference sequence). Full variable domain (missing parts from reference TRBV5-5 and TRBJ2-4): DAGVTQSPTHLIKTRGQQVTLRCSPISGHKSVSWYQQVLGQGPQFIFQYYEKEERGRGNFPDRFSARQFPNYSSELNVNALLLGDSALYLCASSWGLGAWGGNIQYFGAGTRLSVL.

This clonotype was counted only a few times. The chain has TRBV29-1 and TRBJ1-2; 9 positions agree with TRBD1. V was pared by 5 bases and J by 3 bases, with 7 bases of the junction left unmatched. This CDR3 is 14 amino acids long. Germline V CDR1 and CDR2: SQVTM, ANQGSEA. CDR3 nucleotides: TGCAGCGTTATCTTACAGGGGGCGGACTATGGCTACACCTTC. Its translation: CSVILQGADYGYTF.

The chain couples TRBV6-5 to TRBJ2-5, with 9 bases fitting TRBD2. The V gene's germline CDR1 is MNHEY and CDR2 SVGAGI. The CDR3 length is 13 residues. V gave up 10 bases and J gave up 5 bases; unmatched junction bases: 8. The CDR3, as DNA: TGTGCCACTAGGCGGGGGGGGCGGGAGACCCAGTACTTC. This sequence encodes CATRRGGRETQYF.